This passage covers 32 T cell receptor beta chains from one sample sequenced in a study of control samples from healthy donors and cancer patients (dated by TCRdb to between 2020 and 2021). Library preparation used the immunoSEQ multiplex PCR assay. Entries here come from immuneACCESS through TCRdb and include only in-frame sequences with V and J called. Some clones fail to appear in such tables; in the studies checked, an unresolved V gene covers under half of the shortfall, and the cause of the remainder is unknown. This sample has about 150,000 clones in its table, and about 94% of those were observed once. The ten largest clones take up about 5% of the sample. The sequenced material came from blood. The receptor source for this set is a man aged 35-49 years in good health.

This chain links TRBV19 with TRBJ2-1, with TRBD1 matching over 8 bases. CDR1 LNHDA and CDR2 SQIVND come from the germline V gene (reference sequence). Trimming removed 3 bases from V and 1 base from J; junction bases left unmatched: 2. This CDR3 is 15 amino acids long. CDR3 coding DNA: TGTGCCAGTAGTATGGACAGGGCTTCCTACAATGAGCAGTTCTTC. This translates into CASSMDRASYNEQFF.

The chain joins TRBV6-2 or TRBV6-3 to TRBJ1-5; 7 bases map to TRBD1. The V and J ends lost 4 bases and 1 base, in that order; junction bases with no gene match: 4. There are 15 residues in the CDR3. Looked up from germline, CDR1 is MNHEY and CDR2 is SVGEGT. CDR3 loop: CASSFAGGSNQPQHF. Here the CDR3 DNA reads TGTGCCAGCAGTTTTGCAGGGGGGAGCAATCAGCCCCAGCATTTT.

The chain links TRBV5-1 to TRBJ1-3; no clear D. CDR1 and CDR2 (germline): SGHRS, YFSETQ. V lost 0 bases, J lost 4 bases, and 5 bases lay in between. The CDR3 runs 13 residues. CDR3 in amino acids: CASSLGQGNTIYF. DNA of the CDR3: TGCGCCAGCAGCTTGGGCCAGGGAAACACCATATATTTT. The entire variable domain, with the rest obtained from reference TRBV5-1 and TRBJ1-3, is as follows: KAGVTQTPRYLIKTRGQQVTLSCSPISGHRSVSWYQQTPGQGLQFLFEYFSETQRNKGNFPGRFSGRQFSNSRSEMNVSTLELGDSALYLCASSLGQGNTIYFGEGSWLTVV.

This chain joins TRBV5-5 and TRBJ2-7; D tentatively reads TRBD1 or TRBD2 (5 bases each). The germline V gene has CDR1 SGHKS and CDR2 YYEKEE (reference sequence). The CDR3 spans 14 residues. The ends were cut back, 3 bases at V and 11 bases at J, with 21 bases in the middle. The CDR3 spells CASSSNVGAVREYF. In DNA, the CDR3 is TGTGCCAGCAGCTCCAACGTCGGGGCCGTTAGGGAGTACTTC.

This clone was seen just once. The CDR3 DNA sequence: TGTGCCAGCTCACCACAGGGGGTTGAGACTGAAGCTTTCTTT. Translating gives CASSPQGVETEAFF. The V and J genes are TRBV18 and TRBJ1-1; tentative D call: TRBD1 (6 bases). The V and J ends lost 1 base and 5 bases respectively, with 11 bases between them. CDR3 size: 14 residues. CDR1 and CDR2 from the germline V gene are KGHSH and LQKENI.

This CDR3 is CASSVSRGKNYGYTF. CDR3 DNA: TGTGCCAGTAGTGTCTCCAGGGGAAAGAACTATGGCTACACCTTC. The chain carries TRBV19 and TRBJ1-2; D may be TRBD1 (6 bases). V was clipped by 5 bases and J by 2 bases, with 15 bases between them. Germline CDR1 reads LNHDA; CDR2 reads SQIVND (reference sequence). CDR3 length: 15 amino acids.

V usage is TRBV19 and J usage is TRBJ1-2, with D unclear. There are 13 residues in the CDR3. Trimming shortened V by 5 bases and J by 0 bases, and 7 bases separated the two germline ends. The germline V gene encodes CDR1 LNHDA and CDR2 SQIVND (reference sequence). DNA of the CDR3: TGTGCCAGTAGTTATCGGTCTAACTATGGCTACACCTTC. It yields the protein CASSYRSNYGYTF.

The chain has TRBV14 and TRBJ1-6; no clear D gene. V shed 3 bases and J shed 6 bases, with 12 bases lying between them. This CDR3 is built from 15 residues. The germline V gene has CDR1 SGHDN and CDR2 FVKESK. The CDR3 nucleotides are TGTGCCAGCAGCCATCTTCGGGCCGCTAATTCACCCCTCCACTTT. Residues: CASSHLRAANSPLHF.

V usage is TRBV7-9 and J usage is TRBJ1-1; D call uncertain. Germline V gene sequence: CDR1 SEHNR, CDR2 FQNEAQ (reference sequence). CDR3 length equals 12 residues. V lost 1 base and J lost 10, with 10 bases in between. CDR3 coding DNA: TGTGCCAGCAGCTTAGGAGCGGCTTCAGCTTTCTTT. Amino acid sequence: CASSLGAASAFF.

This chain joins TRBV19 and TRBJ2-7, with D hard to call. Trimming took off 5 bases at V and 3 bases at J, with 11 bases between the two ends. Germline V CDR1 and CDR2: LNHDA, SQIVND (reference sequence). This CDR3 has 13 amino acids. The CDR3 region is CASSPAILYEQYF. Written as DNA, the CDR3 is TGTGCCAGTAGTCCCGCCATCCTCTACGAGCAGTACTTC.

The chain employs TRBV28 and TRBJ2-7; D perhaps matches TRBD1 (5 bases). The CDR3 contains 13 residues. CDR1 is MDHEN, CDR2 SYDVKM, per germline. Trimming shortened V by 2 bases and J by 2 bases, and 7 bases separated the two germline ends. CDR3 loop: CASSLTGTYEQYF. The DNA of the CDR3 is TGTGCCAGCAGTTTAACAGGAACCTACGAGCAGTACTTC.

DNA for the CDR3: TGTGCCAGCAGCTTAGGACCCCGTCGCCAGCAGGCCAAAAACATTCAGTACTTC. Its protein product is CASSLGPRRQQAKNIQYF. The chain recombines TRBV7-8 with TRBJ2-4; D is uncertain. The length of the CDR3 is 18 residues. The ends were cut back, 1 base at V and 1 base at J, with 17 bases in the middle. The V gene's germline CDR1 is SGHVS and CDR2 FQNEAQ.

V gene TRBV14 combines with J gene TRBJ1-6, with unresolved D. CDR1 and CDR2 from the germline V gene are SGHDN and FVKESK. The CDR3 is 14 residues long. V lost 5 bases and J 7 bases, leaving 12 bases between the germline ends. The CDR3 spells CASSTEFQNSPLHF. The CDR3 DNA reads TGTGCCAGCAGCACAGAGTTTCAAAATTCACCCCTCCACTTT.

This chain uses TRBV6-5 with TRBJ1-2, with D hard to call. The germline CDR1 and CDR2 sequences are MNHEY and SVGAGI. This CDR3 spans 13 amino acids. Trimming took off 2 bases at V and 2 bases at J, with 6 bases between the two ends. This chain's CDR3 is CASSYKGNYGYTF. CDR3 DNA sequence: TGTGCCAGCAGTTACAAGGGAAACTATGGCTACACCTTC.

The CDR3 region is CASSLEDGYNEQFF. The CDR3 DNA is TGTGCCAGCAGCTTAGAGGACGGGTACAATGAGCAGTTCTTC. The chain links TRBV7-8 to TRBJ2-1; D call uncertain. V lost 1 base and J 4 bases, leaving 8 bases between the germline ends. The CDR3 extends over 14 amino acids. Germline CDR1 SGHVS, CDR2 FQNEAQ.

The chain has TRBV21-1 and TRBJ1-1. TRBV21-1 is a listed pseudogene. This CDR3 is built from 14 residues. The CDR3 region is CASSKEQLGTEAFF. The CDR3 DNA is TGTGCCAGCAGCAAGGAACAGTTAGGGACTGAAGCTTTCTTT.

Worth noting for this clone: The identical CDR3 is also encoded by other nucleotide sequences in the sample. V and J are TRBV5-1 and TRBJ1-1; D may be TRBD1 (5 bases). Trimming took off 0 bases at V and 0 bases at J, with 9 bases between the two ends. The CDR3 contains 15 residues. Germline V CDR1 and CDR2: SGHRS, YFSETQ. CDR3 protein: CASSLAGGMNTEAFF. In DNA, the CDR3 is TGCGCCAGCAGCTTGGCCGGGGGAATGAACACTGAAGCTTTCTTT. Using reference TRBV5-1 and TRBJ1-1 for the parts outside the CDR3, the full variable domain is KAGVTQTPRYLIKTRGQQVTLSCSPISGHRSVSWYQQTPGQGLQFLFEYFSETQRNKGNFPGRFSGRQFSNSRSEMNVSTLELGDSALYLCASSLAGGMNTEAFFGQGTRLTVV.

The genes are TRBV28 and TRBJ2-3; a weak D match, TRBD1 (5 bases). CDR3 length: 14 residues. Germline values: CDR1 MDHEN, CDR2 SYDVKM. The V end lost 3 bases, the J end lost 3 bases, and 10 bases lay between the germline ends. The CDR3 region has the DNA TGTGCCAGCAGTTTCCAGGGTGGTACAGATACGCAGTATTTT. Amino acid sequence: CASSFQGGTDTQYF.

V gene TRBV27 combines with J gene TRBJ1-1; D not resolved. This CDR3 spans 14 amino acids. Germline V gene data show CDR1 as MNHEY and CDR2 as SMNVEV (reference sequence). With 2 bases removed from V and 7 bases from J, the gap between germline ends came to 14 bases. The CDR3 sequence: CASSLTVRVGEAFF. CDR3 bases: TGTGCCAGCAGTTTAACGGTTAGGGTTGGTGAAGCTTTCTTT.

This clone has only one observation. The gene calls are TRBV7-6 and TRBJ2-3; no firm D call. The CDR3 is 11 residues long. Trimming removed 0 bases from V and 5 bases from J, with 0 bases in between. Germline assignment: CDR1 SGHVS and CDR2 FNYEAQ. CDR3: CASSLADTQYF. CDR3 nucleotide sequence: TGTGCCAGCAGCTTAGCAGATACGCAGTATTTT.

The chain recombines TRBV30 with TRBJ1-2; D might be TRBD1 (6 bases). Germline-derived CDR1 and CDR2 are GTSNPN and SVGIG (reference sequence). The CDR3 totals 13 residues. V was clipped by 2 bases and J by 4 bases, with 11 bases between them. CDR3 region: CAWSTGGGYGYTF. The DNA of the CDR3 is TGTGCCTGGAGTACCGGGGGCGGCTATGGCTACACCTTC.

The chain uses TRBV30 and TRBJ2-7; 7 nucleotides agree with TRBD1. J lost 6 bases, V lost 1 base, and 15 bases had no gene match. The CDR3 runs 16 residues. Germline V gene sequence: CDR1 GTSNPN, CDR2 SVGIG (reference sequence). The CDR3 DNA is TGTGCCTGGAGTGCTCCAGTGGGACAGCACCTCCGCGAGCAGTACTTC. Protein product: CAWSAPVGQHLREQYF.

V and J are TRBV5-6 and TRBJ2-5; D not resolved. The CDR3 extends over 14 amino acids. V lost 0 bases and J lost 5, with 11 bases in between. Germline loops: CDR1 SGHDT, CDR2 YYEEEE. CDR3 sequence (DNA): TGTGCCAGCAGCTTGGCGCCGGCCGGGGAGACCCAGTACTTC. This encodes CASSLAPAGETQYF.

The gene calls are TRBV11-2 and TRBJ1-1; 10 bases fit TRBD1. V shed 4 bases, J shed 5 bases, and the junction held 7 bases outside the gene matches. Germline lookup yields CDR1 SGHAT and CDR2 FQNNGV. The CDR3 runs to 15 residues. The CDR3: CASSSKGQGGTEAFF. The CDR3 DNA reads TGTGCCAGCAGCTCAAAAGGACAGGGGGGGACTGAAGCTTTCTTT.

The rearrangement uses TRBV27 and TRBJ2-7; 7 bases agree with TRBD1. Unmatched junction bases numbered 8, after V lost 5 bases and J lost 1 base. CDR3 length: 15 amino acids. Germline lookup yields CDR1 MNHEY and CDR2 SMNVEV (reference sequence). The DNA for the CDR3 is TGTGCCAGCAGTCACGGGACAGCCCTGTCCTACGAGCAGTACTTC. This sequence encodes CASSHGTALSYEQYF.

This chain links TRBV5-5 with TRBJ2-5; perhaps TRBD1 as D (6 bases). There are 14 residues in the CDR3. Germline loops: CDR1 SGHKS, CDR2 YYEKEE (reference sequence). The V and J ends lost 4 bases and 5 bases respectively, with 15 bases between them. The CDR3 protein is CASSPGQRWETQYF. Here the CDR3 DNA reads TGTGCCAGCAGCCCTGGACAGCGGTGGGAGACCCAGTACTTC. The variable domain in full, with the rest retrieved from reference TRBV5-5 and TRBJ2-5, is DAGVTQSPTHLIKTRGQQVTLRCSPISGHKSVSWYQQVLGQGPQFIFQYYEKEERGRGNFPDRFSARQFPNYSSELNVNALLLGDSALYLCASSPGQRWETQYFGPGTRLLVL.

The rearrangement joins TRBV18 to TRBJ1-2; 7 bases fit TRBD1. This CDR3 comprises 16 residues. Germline V CDR1 and CDR2: KGHSH, LQKENI. Germline trimming cut 2 bases from V and 5 bases from J; bases unmatched to any gene: 11. The CDR3 DNA follows: TGTGCCAGCTCACCATCTGTGACAGGGCGTGGATATGGCTACACCTTC. Translation gives CASSPSVTGRGYGYTF.

The chain carries TRBV28 and TRBJ2-3; tentative D call: TRBD2 (7 bases). From germline, CDR1 is MDHEN and CDR2 SYDVKM. V was shortened by 8 bases and J by 2 bases, with 11 bases between the two germline ends. The CDR3 runs 13 residues. DNA for the CDR3: TGTGCCAGCCTAGGGGGGGCCACAGATACGCAGTATTTT. It yields the protein CASLGGATDTQYF.

The chain carries TRBV27 and TRBJ1-6, with D possibly being TRBD1 (5 bases). The CDR3 is made up of 15 amino acids. V was clipped by 7 bases and J by 3 bases, with 13 bases between them. Germline-derived CDR1 and CDR2 are MNHEY and SMNVEV (reference sequence). DNA for the CDR3: TGTGCCAGCAAGTTGGAGGGGTACTATAATTCACCCCTCCACTTT. Its translation: CASKLEGYYNSPLHF.

The chain is built from TRBV15 and TRBJ2-3; D might be TRBD2 (6 bases). Germline CDR1 reads LNHNV; CDR2 reads YYDKDF (reference sequence). The V end was cut by 6 bases, the J end by 3 bases, with 10 bases between. The CDR3 covers 13 residues. The CDR3 is CATSLAATDTQYF. CDR3 bases: TGTGCCACCAGTTTAGCGGCTACAGATACGCAGTATTTT.

J is TRBJ2-3 and V is TRBV5-1; D is unresolved. The CDR3 consists of 15 residues. The V and J ends lost 1 base and 5 bases respectively, with 14 bases between them. The germline gives CDR1 SGHRS, CDR2 YFSETQ. DNA of the CDR3: TGCGCCAGCAGCTTGCAACGGTACCTAGAAGATACGCAGTATTTT. It translates to CASSLQRYLEDTQYF.

This chain uses TRBV6-5 with TRBJ2-7, with D unclear. CDR3 length: 12 residues. Germline V gene lookup returns CDR1 MNHEY and CDR2 SVGAGI. V was trimmed by 8 bases and J by 9 bases, leaving 17 bases between them. The CDR3 nucleotides are TGTGCCAGCTCGGCAGTCGGGTCCGTGCAGTACTTC. Translated, it gives CASSAVGSVQYF.